The clone carrying this TCR beta chain turned up a few times. Its specificity is not known. This CDR3 is built from 17 residues. Germline-derived CDR1 and CDR2 are KGHDR and SFDVKD. The germline V and J ends were trimmed by 3 bases and 0 bases, with 11 bases remaining between them. The data originate from a study of T-cell memory formation after mild COVID-19. General observations from the study: What remained unconfirmed was the SARS-CoV-2 specificity of second-wave clones peaking on day 37. Clones that got smaller from day 15 to 85 had even CD4/CD8, while clones growing later tipped toward CD4+.

One entry per CDR3 protein, called by TCRdb with MiXCR from the 5' RACE reads. This table has tens of thousands of distinct CDR3 sequences, more than 10% appearing once. The sequence derives from an adult woman who had mild COVID-19 (a few samples of this study predate the infection). Cell type and time point are not known. The material sequenced was PBMCs or a T cell subset sorted from them (not recorded which). The J gene is TRBJ2-6, the V gene TRBV24-1; D remains ambiguous. Written as DNA, the CDR3 is TGTGCCACCAGTGATACACGACATCCCTCTGGGGCCAACGTCCTGACTTTC. The encoded protein is CATSDTRHPSGANVLTF.